Listed below are T cell receptor beta chains from one sample, sequenced in a study of T cells in Graves' hyperthyroidism and ophthalmopathy. One entry per CDR3 protein results from TCRdb running MiXCR on the multiplex PCR reads. The sample holds about 420,000 distinct CDR3 sequences, approximately 14% seen once. Sample: blood. The receptors derive from a woman aged 18 to 35 with Graves' hyperthyroidism. The CDR3 runs from the conserved cysteine through the conserved F or W. Fields, in order: CDR3 DNA, CDR3 protein, clone size, J gene, D gene, V gene. D genes are given only for firm matches. Only some rows state a clone size, as once, few, many or a class for expanded clones.

TGTGCCAGCAGCTTAGTTTTCGGGAAAGAAGGGACCCAGTACTTC | CASSLVFGKEGTQYF | few | TRBJ2-5 | . | TRBV7-2
TGTGCCAGCGGCAAAACAGGGGGGCCATACGAGCAGTACTTC | CASGKTGGPYEQYF | many | TRBJ2-7 | TRBD1 | TRBV6-1
TGTGCCAGCAGTTACTCCTCGCTAGCGGGCCGCCCTTCTTACAATGAGCAGTTCTTC | CASSYSSLAGRPSYNEQFF | many | TRBJ2-1 | TRBD2 | TRBV6-5
TGCGCCAGCAGCTCCAGGCCGGCGGGAGCAGATACGCAGTATTTT | CASSSRPAGADTQYF | many | TRBJ2-3 | TRBD2 | TRBV5-1
TGTGCCAGCAGCTTGAGGGGTAGCTTGGAGACCCAGTACTTC | CASSLRGSLETQYF | many | TRBJ2-5 | . | TRBV7-2
TGTGCCAGCAGCCTGGCAGGAGCTGAAGCTTTCTTT | CASSLAGAEAFF | many | TRBJ1-1 | . | TRBV11-2
TGCAGTGCTAGTCCAGGGGGGCAGCCCCAGCATTTT | CSASPGGQPQHF | . | TRBJ1-5 | TRBD1 | TRBV20-1
TGTGCCAGCAGCCCGGGACTAGCGGGGGAAGAGCAGTTCTTC | CASSPGLAGEEQFF | many | TRBJ2-1 | TRBD2 | TRBV3-1
TGCGCCAGCAGTCTGACTAGCGGGAGAGTAGATACGCAGTATTTT | CASSLTSGRVDTQYF | many | TRBJ2-3 | TRBD2 | TRBV5-1
TGCAGTGCTAGCGTAATAGCGGGAGCTTACGAGCAGTACTTC | CSASVIAGAYEQYF | many | TRBJ2-7 | TRBD2 | TRBV20-1
TGTGCCAGCAGCCAAGGTCGGTGGACCCCGGCTAACTATGGCTACACCTTC | CASSQGRWTPANYGYTF | few | TRBJ1-2 | . | TRBV14
TGTGCCATCAGTGGGGACAGAGGCCAAGAGACCCAGTACTTC | CAISGDRGQETQYF | . | TRBJ2-5 | TRBD1 | TRBV10-3
TGTGCCAGCAGTTCGACTAGCGGGGGGCACCAAGAGACCCAGTACTTC | CASSSTSGGHQETQYF | many | TRBJ2-5 | TRBD2 | TRBV12-3/TRBV12-4
TGCGCCAGCAGCGAGTGGGGGACTGGGAATGAGCAGTTCTTC | CASSEWGTGNEQFF | few | TRBJ2-1 | . | TRBV5-1